This TCR beta chain was documented in a study of T-cell memory formation after mild COVID-19. Constant-segment-primed 5'RACE gave TCR alpha and TCR beta cDNA libraries with sample barcodes and UMIs. TCRdb called the 5' RACE reads again in MiXCR, with one record for every CDR3 protein. The data show about 170,000 distinct CDR3 sequences, roughly 13% seen once. V lost 6 bases and J lost 4, with 12 bases in between. From germline, CDR1 is SGHTA and CDR2 FQGTGA. The CDR3 has 13 amino acids. The sample holds a few counts of this clonotype. Its matching antigen is unknown. Study-wide results and limits: Day 15 to 85 contractors were CD4/CD8 balanced; later expanders leaned CD4+.

The origin of this receptor is a man between 18 and 29 years old who had mild COVID-19 (a few samples of this study predate the infection). Cell type and time point are not known. V is TRBV7-3 and J is TRBJ1-1; D uncertain. The specimen was PBMCs or a T cell subset sorted from them (not recorded which). CDR3 region: CASSVGWSTEAFF. CDR3 coding DNA: TGTGCCAGCAGTGTAGGTTGGAGCACTGAAGCTTTCTTT.